This TCR beta chain was recovered during a study of T cells in Graves' hyperthyroidism and ophthalmopathy. Pregnant or lactating patients were excluded, as were those with uncontrolled infection or other autoimmune disease. Clinical symptoms, serum thyroxine, TRAb, thyroid ultrasound and orbital computed tomography informed diagnoses. The table lists this clonotype with many counts. Germline trimming cut 0 bases from V and 7 bases from J; bases unmatched to any gene: 4. Germline CDR1 and CDR2: DFQATT and SNEGSKA (reference sequence). The CDR3 extends over 13 amino acids. RNA transcripts were the template for amplifying TCR beta CDR3 regions. HTBI primers drove first-round RT-PCR of the TCR CDR3. TCRdb processed the multiplex PCR reads anew with MiXCR; each CDR3 protein has one entry. Altogether a few hundred thousand distinct CDR3 sequences are present, around 13% being singletons, with the ten largest covering 34%.

Material: blood. This TCR was recovered from a woman between 35 and 50 years old with Graves' ophthalmopathy. This chain links TRBV20-1 with TRBJ1-1, with 8 bases fitting TRBD1. This CDR3 is CSARETGAFEAFF. CDR3 coding DNA: TGCAGTGCTAGAGAGACAGGGGCCTTTGAAGCTTTCTTT.